One and the same sample provided the 18 T cell receptor beta chains below, sequenced in a study of regulatory and conventional T cells in RAG deficiency. Assay used: immunoSEQ multiplex PCR; TCRdb lists only in-frame clones, some missing. This sample yields about 30,000 clones, of which about 90% are seen a single time; 0.7% to 0.95% belongs to the top ten. Genomic DNA came from blood regulatory T cells gated CD4+ CD25-high CD127-low. The sample was also reused in another study, on regulatory T cells. From that study: The PCR used 52 TRBV and 13 TRBJ primers.

The sample was Tregs sorted from blood. The receptor set was obtained from a human donor in good health.

This chain links TRBV2 with TRBJ2-2; D unclear. This CDR3 has 15 amino acids. Trimming stripped 4 bases from V and 4 bases from J, with 13 bases between. The germline V gene has CDR1 SNHLY and CDR2 FYNNEI. CDR3 sequence reads: CASSAVGSLTGELFF. CDR3 DNA: TGTGCCAGCAGTGCCGTTGGTAGCCTCACCGGGGAGCTGTTTTTT.

This clone was seen once. The chain couples TRBV6-1 to TRBJ2-5; 8 bases fit TRBD2. CDR1 MNHNS and CDR2 SASEGT come from the germline V gene. Losses at the gene ends were 4 bases for V and 7 bases for J; bases not matched to a gene: 8. The CDR3 has 14 amino acids. The CDR3 DNA reads as TGTGCCAGCAGTGGACCGCGGGGGGTGCGGACCCAGTACTTC. This encodes CASSGPRGVRTQYF.

J is TRBJ1-3 and V is TRBV12-5; D possibly corresponds to TRBD1 (5 bases). The germline V and J ends were trimmed by 3 bases and 0 bases, with 12 bases remaining between them. CDR1 and CDR2 from the germline V gene are LGHNT and FRNRAP. CDR3 size: 16 residues. The CDR3 is CASGLIQVFSGNTIYF. The CDR3 DNA reads as TGTGCTAGTGGTTTAATACAGGTTTTCTCTGGAAACACCATATATTTT.

The chain links TRBV10-1 to TRBJ2-3, with D perhaps matching TRBD2 (5 bases). Between the trimmed V and J ends, which lost 5 bases and 0 bases, there was a span of 6 bases. Germline assignment: CDR1 WNHNN and CDR2 SYGVQD (reference sequence). The CDR3 is 13 amino acids. CDR3 DNA sequence: TGCGCCAGCAGTCGGACTAGCACAGATACGCAGTATTTT. Translation gives CASSRTSTDTQYF.

The chain combines TRBV5-1 with TRBJ2-3, with 9 bases that match TRBD1. Germline values: CDR1 SGHRS, CDR2 YFSETQ. There are 18 residues in the CDR3. V shed 3 bases and J 5 bases; nucleotides not matched to a gene: 16. CDR3 DNA sequence: TGCGCCAGCAGCTCGCATCCGGGACAGGGCGTCGCCGGAGATACGCAGTATTTT. Translation gives CASSSHPGQGVAGDTQYF.

J is TRBJ2-5 and V is TRBV5-1, with no clear D. V lost 2 bases and J lost 2, with 7 bases in between. CDR1 is SGHRS, CDR2 YFSETQ, per germline. There are 13 residues in the CDR3. The CDR3 bases are TGCGCCAGCAGCTTCCAACAACAAGAGACCCAGTACTTC. Its protein product is CASSFQQQETQYF.

V and J are TRBV6-6 and TRBJ1-6; 7 bases align to TRBD1. Germline CDR1 reads MNHNY; CDR2 reads SVGAGI (reference sequence). This CDR3 comprises 13 residues. J was trimmed by 6 bases and V by 6 bases; bases with no gene match: 2. The DNA for the CDR3 is TGTGCCAGCAGACGACAGGGTAATTCACCCCTCCACTTT. Protein: CASRRQGNSPLHF.

The chain carries TRBV2 and TRBJ1-1; D is perhaps TRBD1 (6 bases). V shed 7 bases and J shed 2 bases, with 14 bases lying between them. Germline V gene sequence: CDR1 SNHLY, CDR2 FYNNEI. The CDR3 runs to 14 residues. The DNA for the CDR3 is TGTGCCAGCATTCGCCCGGACAGTAACACTGAAGCTTTCTTT. Residues: CASIRPDSNTEAFF.

This chain's CDR3 is CASSPGGRADTQYF. CDR3 bases: TGTGCCAGCTCACCGGGGGGCCGCGCAGATACGCAGTATTTT. The chain joins TRBV18 to TRBJ2-3; D assignment may be TRBD1 or TRBD2 (6 bases each). Germline-derived CDR1 and CDR2 are KGHSH and LQKENI. The CDR3 sequence is 14 residues long. Trimming took off 3 bases at V and 4 bases at J, with 11 bases between the two ends.

This clone has a single count. The CDR3 is CASSIVGAGNTIYF. The CDR3 DNA is TGTGCCAGTAGTATAGTCGGGGCTGGAAACACCATATATTTT. The genes are TRBV19 and TRBJ1-3; D not certain. This CDR3 has 14 residues. V was shortened by 1 base and J by 2 bases, with 6 bases between the two germline ends. Germline CDR1 and CDR2: LNHDA and SQIVND (reference sequence).

This chain joins TRBV28 and TRBJ1-5, with D perhaps matching TRBD1 (5 bases). Germline loops: CDR1 MDHEN, CDR2 SYDVKM. The CDR3 has 15 residues. The V end was cut by 2 bases, the J end by 2 bases, with 10 bases between. DNA of the CDR3: TGTGCCAGCAGTTTAATAGGGGACGGCAATCAGCCCCAGCATTTT. Its protein is CASSLIGDGNQPQHF.

The chain joins TRBV9 to TRBJ2-1, with 7 nucleotides matching TRBD1. Losses at the gene ends were 0 bases for V and 10 bases for J; bases not matched to a gene: 10. CDR1 and CDR2 from the germline V gene are SGDLS and YYNGEE. This CDR3 region has 15 residues. Here the CDR3 DNA reads TGTGCCAGCAGCGTAGAAGGGGGCGACCCCAGGGAGCAGTTCTTC. This sequence encodes CASSVEGGDPREQFF.

The V call is TRBV2, the J call TRBJ1-5; D perhaps matches TRBD1 (6 bases). Germline-derived CDR1 and CDR2 are SNHLY and FYNNEI. V was cut by 4 bases and J by 4 bases, with 11 bases left in between. This CDR3 spans 14 amino acids. The CDR3: CASSVEGGNQPQHF. The CDR3 DNA reads TGTGCCAGCAGTGTCGAGGGGGGGAATCAGCCCCAGCATTTT.

The chain carries TRBV28 and TRBJ1-5; no firm D call. V shed 6 bases and J shed 2 bases, with 23 bases lying between them. The CDR3 has 18 amino acids. The germline V gene has CDR1 MDHEN and CDR2 SYDVKM. CDR3 residues: CASRRPVGATFGNQPQHF. The CDR3 bases are TGTGCCAGCAGACGACCTGTTGGAGCGACGTTCGGCAATCAGCCCCAGCATTTT.

V is TRBV7-9 and J is TRBJ2-1; no definite D call. The CDR3 runs 14 residues. Between the trimmed V and J ends, which lost 5 bases and 0 bases, there was a span of 8 bases. Germline CDR1 is SEHNR and CDR2 is FQNEAQ (reference sequence). The CDR3: CASSLRGSYNEQFF. The CDR3, as DNA: TGTGCCAGCAGCCTCCGAGGCTCCTACAATGAGCAGTTCTTC.

This clone has more than one count but fewer than ten. The rearrangement uses TRBV19 and TRBJ1-5; 9 bases match TRBD1. V trimming: 3 bases; J trimming: 7 bases; junction bases outside the gene matches: 10. Germline loops: CDR1 LNHDA, CDR2 SQIVND (reference sequence). The CDR3 consists of 16 residues. CDR3 sequence (DNA): TGTGCCAGTAGTATCCTACAGGGGGCACGAAGACAGCCCCAGCATTTT. Its translation: CASSILQGARRQPQHF.

The chain's CDR3 is CASSRHGETGLGNTIYF. CDR3 in DNA: TGCGCCAGCAGCCGGCATGGGGAGACGGGGCTCGGAAACACCATATATTTT. This chain uses TRBV5-1 with TRBJ1-3; maybe TRBD1 (5 bases). The CDR3 runs to 17 residues. The V and J ends lost 4 bases and 4 bases respectively, with 21 bases between them. Per the germline V gene, CDR1 is SGHRS and CDR2 is YFSETQ. Variable domain in full (rest from reference TRBV5-1 and TRBJ1-3): KAGVTQTPRYLIKTRGQQVTLSCSPISGHRSVSWYQQTPGQGLQFLFEYFSETQRNKGNFPGRFSGRQFSNSRSEMNVSTLELGDSALYLCASSRHGETGLGNTIYFGEGSWLTVV.

The gene calls are TRBV23-1 and TRBJ2-7; 12 positions match TRBD1. TRBV23-1 is placed among ORFs of uncertain function. V lost 10 bases to trimming and J lost 3 bases; unmatched junction nucleotides: 4. The CDR3 extends over 13 amino acids. The CDR3 loop is CAKGTGGLYEQYF. In DNA, the CDR3 is TGCGCCAAGGGGACAGGGGGCCTCTACGAGCAGTACTTC.